Listed below are T cell receptor beta chains from one sample, sequenced in a study of shared clonotypes between healthy human individuals. Profiling relied on immunoSEQ multiplex PCR, and the TCRdb table lists in-frame clones only, not all of them. The top ten hold 1.5% of the sample, which has roughly 1,100,000 clones, about 77% seen once. Sample: memory CD4+ T cells sorted from blood. The receptors derive from a young man in good health. CDR3s include the opening cysteine and the closing phenylalanine or tryptophan. Each record gives: V gene, J gene, CDR3 protein.

>TRBV14|TRBJ2-2
CASSQVRTGTTGELFF
>TRBV7-8|TRBJ1-1
CASSPGQGRTEAFF
>TRBV10-3|TRBJ2-7
CAISDEGGGYEQYF
>TRBV11-2|TRBJ2-5
CASSLVSADGRAQETQYF
>TRBV9|TRBJ2-1
CASSVASPAGRYNEQFF
>TRBV9|TRBJ2-5
CASSVGLAGVGETQYF
>TRBV7-2|TRBJ2-3
CASSLALGDGDTQYF
>TRBV6-5|TRBJ1-4
CASGRGSTNEKLFF
>TRBV30|TRBJ1-1
CAWSPTGRAAFF
>TRBV6-5|TRBJ2-7
CASSRENYEQYF
>TRBV6-5|TRBJ2-6
CATKRDGANVLTF
>TRBV6-1|TRBJ1-6
CASSEQTQLNSPLHF
>TRBV27|TRBJ1-5
CASSPQGADQPQHF
>TRBV6-1|TRBJ1-2
CASSQGLYYGYTF
>TRBV6-1|TRBJ2-3
CASSLGTSGGYTQYF
>TRBV6-5|TRBJ2-7
CASSYSGARVSEQYF
>TRBV6-5|TRBJ1-2
CASREWADYGYTF
>TRBV28|TRBJ1-2
CASNQQGLSYGYTF
>TRBV6-5|NA
CASNEATSYEQYF
>TRBV9|TRBJ2-3
CASSPDDRGADTQYF
>TRBV19|TRBJ1-1
CASSIEGTGHMNTEAFF
>TRBV5-1|TRBJ2-7
CASSPRSGGPSSYEQYF
>TRBV5-1|TRBJ1-3
CASSRDSLFSGNTIYF
>TRBV19|TRBJ1-5
CASSEGGSSNQPQHF
>TRBV29-1|TRBJ1-2
CSGRQEYGYTF
>TRBV18|TRBJ2-5
CASSPGTGDETQYF
>TRBV5-4|TRBJ2-5
CASSLVGLFSREGETQYF
>TRBV2|TRBJ2-1
CASKAGSNNEQFF
>TRBV2|TRBJ1-2
CASSDNPEGYGYTF
>TRBV6-5|TRBJ1-1
CASSYRPGHTEAFF